A single sample is the source of the 16 T cell receptor beta chains below, sequenced in a study of T cell clonality in common variable immunodeficiency. Libraries were prepared by immunoSEQ multiplex PCR; TCRdb keeps only in-frame clonotypes and omits some of them. The sample has fewer than 50,000 clones, none seen only once. The material sequenced was peripheral blood mononuclear cells. These receptors were obtained from a person aged 18 to 70 in good health.

This clone was recorded at least ten times. The read falls 3 residues short of the CDR3 end, and the missing part is taken from the germline J gene. V and J are TRBV19 and TRBJ1-4, with TRBD1 identical over 8 bases. V trimming: 3 bases; J trimming: 7 bases; junction bases outside the gene matches: 7. This CDR3 is built from 15 residues. Per the germline V gene, CDR1 is LNHDA and CDR2 is SQIVND (reference sequence). This CDR3 is CASSIRGPRSEKLFF. CDR3 bases read: TGTGCCAGTAGTATCAGGGGGCCCCGGAGTGAAAAA. Based on the CDR3 plus reference TRBV19 and TRBJ1-4, the full variable domain is DGGITQSPKYLFRKEGQNVTLSCEQNLNHDAMYWYRQDPGQGLRLIYYSQIVNDFQKGDIAEGYSVSREKKESFPLTVTSAQKNPTAFYLCASSIRGPRSEKLFFGSGTQLSVL.

This clone was seen many times. The CDR3 end is not reached by the read, which stops 3 residues before it; the germline J gene fills it in. This chain uses TRBV20-1 with TRBJ2-6, with TRBD2 as a possible D gene (6 bases). CDR1 is DFQATT, CDR2 SNEGSKA, per germline (reference sequence). V was cut by 0 bases and J by 0 bases, with 15 bases left in between. This CDR3 spans 18 amino acids. The sequenced part of the CDR3 DNA is TGCAGTGCTAGAGATCAACGGGGGTCCCTCTCTGGGGCCAACGTC. This encodes CSARDQRGSLSGANV. The CDR3 as a whole reads CSARDQRGSLSGANVLTF.

This clone was detected many times. The CDR3 end falls 3 residues outside the read, so it is completed with the germline J gene. The gene calls are TRBV2 and TRBJ1-5; 7 bases match TRBD1. Looked up from germline, CDR1 is SNHLY and CDR2 is FYNNEI. Germline trimming cut 5 bases from V and 8 bases from J; bases unmatched to any gene: 6. The CDR3 covers 13 residues. The CDR3 sequence: CASSQDRLEPQHF. The part of the CDR3 DNA that was read is TGTGCCAGCAGTCAGGACAGGTTAGAGCCC.

This clone was recorded at least ten times. Read coverage stops 3 residues before the CDR3 terminus; the germline J gene supplies the remainder. This chain connects TRBV6-1 to TRBJ2-4; possibly TRBD2 for D (5 bases). This CDR3 is 14 amino acids long. The V end lost 4 bases, the J end lost 2 bases, and 9 bases lay between the germline ends. The V gene's germline CDR1 is MNHNS and CDR2 SASEGT. The CDR3: CASSATRTKNIQYF. The covered CDR3 bases are TGTGCCAGCAGTGCCACTAGGACCAAAAACATT.

This clone showed up many times. The read is 3 residues too short to cover the CDR3 end, so that end is filled in from the germline J gene. The J gene is TRBJ1-4, the V gene TRBV7-2; a possible D gene is TRBD1 (5 bases). Germline values: CDR1 SGHTA, CDR2 FQGNSA. Trimming pared 0 bases from V and 8 bases from J, leaving 19 bases between. The CDR3 contains 17 residues. CDR3 DNA (partial): TGTGCCAGCAGCTTAGCAGGGGTGGCGAGAGAACGGGAAAAA. Translating gives CASSLAGVAREREK. The whole CDR3 protein is CASSLAGVAREREKLFF.

This clone was recorded many times. The read ends 3 residues early relative to the CDR3; the germline J gene fills the gap. The chain carries TRBV20-1 and TRBJ2-7; 8 bases agree with TRBD2. This CDR3 is built from 15 residues. Germline V gene sequence: CDR1 DFQATT, CDR2 SNEGSKA (reference sequence). V shed 1 base, J shed 4 bases, and the junction held 9 bases outside the gene matches. The CDR3 spells CSARGGSGAIYEQYF. The DNA read from the CDR3 is TGCAGTGCTAGAGGGGGTAGCGGGGCCATATACGAG.

A note on this clone: The germline gene is not matched at one end of the junction; a read error may be the cause. The read ends 3 residues shy of where the CDR3 ends; the end is completed using the germline J gene. Distinct nucleotide sequences in the sample also encode this CDR3. The chain carries TRBV7-6 and TRBJ1-6, with D perhaps matching TRBD1 (5 bases). This CDR3 has 18 amino acids. Germline V gene data show CDR1 as SGHVS and CDR2 as FNYEAQ. CDR3 DNA, as far as it was read: TGTGCCAGCAGCTCCGCCGGGGGTTCGCTGGTGTTTGATTCGCCC. This sequence encodes CASSSAGGSLVFDSP. The entire CDR3 is CASSSAGGSLVFDSPLHF.

In this sample, this clone turned up many times. CDR3 bases read: TGTGCCAGCAGTTTGATCAGGGAAACCGGGGAG. Translated: CASSLIRETGE. The full-length CDR3 reads as CASSLIRETGELFF. The chain has TRBV28 and TRBJ2-2; possibly TRBD1 for D (5 bases). The read is 3 residues too short to cover the CDR3 end, so that end is filled in from the germline J gene. Trimming left V 3 bases short and J 5 bases short, with 10 bases between. Germline values: CDR1 MDHEN, CDR2 SYDVKM. CDR3 length: 14 amino acids.

The table lists this clone with many counts. The read terminates 3 residues ahead of where the CDR3 ends, so the germline J gene completes it. The V gene is TRBV5-1, the J gene TRBJ2-7; D is unclear. The CDR3 spans 15 residues. V lost 4 bases and J 0 bases, leaving 14 bases between the germline ends. Germline loops: CDR1 SGHRS, CDR2 YFSETQ. CDR3 DNA, as far as it was read: TGCGCCAGCAGCGAGAACTCACAGAGCTCCTACGAG. It specifies CASSENSQSSYE. The complete CDR3 reads CASSENSQSSYEQYF.

This clone was counted between two and nine times. The read ends 3 residues before the CDR3 terminus; that terminus is restored from the germline J gene. The chain links TRBV7-9 to TRBJ1-1, with no clear D. From germline, CDR1 is SEHNR and CDR2 FQNEAQ (reference sequence). The CDR3 runs to 14 residues. V lost 3 bases and J 3 bases, leaving 11 bases between the germline ends. The covered CDR3 bases are TGTGCCAGCAGCTTTGGCGCGGTGTACACTGAA. Translation gives CASSFGAVYTE. The entire CDR3 reads CASSFGAVYTEAFF.

This clone was counted ten times or more. The CDR3 goes on 3 residues after the read ends, and that part is filled in from the germline J gene. The chain couples TRBV7-9 to TRBJ1-4; a possible D gene is TRBD1 (6 bases). V was pared by 4 bases and J by 6 bases, with 15 bases between. Germline V gene lookup returns CDR1 SEHNR and CDR2 FQNEAQ (reference sequence). This CDR3 has 15 amino acids. The CDR3 reads CASSSNRDYDEKLFF. The CDR3 DNA, read in part, is TGTGCCAGCAGCTCTAACAGGGATTATGATGAAAAA.

This clone was seen at least ten times. At one of its ends the junction is not consistent with the germline gene, which may arise from a read error. The read gets to within 3 residues of the CDR3 end, and the germline J gene fills in the rest. This chain joins TRBV4-2 and TRBJ2-3; TRBD2 is a possible D gene (7 bases). From germline, CDR1 is LGHNA and CDR2 YNFKEQ. The CDR3 sequence is 15 residues long. The sequenced part of the CDR3 DNA is TGCGCCAGCAGCCAAGGGGGGGACTTCACAGATACG. This sequence encodes CASSQGGDFTDT. Given in full, the CDR3 is CASSQGGDFTDTQYF.

This clone came up many times. The read gets to within 3 residues of the CDR3 end, and the germline J gene fills in the rest. The rearrangement links TRBV20-1 to TRBJ2-1; TRBD2 agrees at 10 bases. After removal of 5 bases from V and 6 bases from J, the junction contained 13 bases not matched to a gene. This CDR3 has 16 residues. Germline V lookup: CDR1 DFQATT, CDR2 SNEGSKA (reference sequence). The CDR3 DNA, read in part, is TGCAGTGCTGGAGGGCTAGCGGGAGAGTTAGGCAATGAG. Protein product: CSAGGLAGELGNE. The CDR3 as a whole reads CSAGGLAGELGNEQFF.

CDR3 region: CASSAGTPDYTF. CDR3 bases read: TGTGCCAGCTCCGCCGGGACACCCGAC. This chain links TRBV18 with TRBJ1-2; tentative D call: TRBD1 (6 bases). The read stops 3 residues short of the end of the CDR3; the missing end is completed from the germline J gene. The CDR3 loop spans 12 amino acids. The germline CDR1 and CDR2 sequences are KGHSH and LQKENI.

This clone has a handful of counts. The CDR3 end is not reached by the read, which stops 3 residues before it; the germline J gene fills it in. The chain links TRBV6-1 to TRBJ1-4, with D hard to call. This CDR3 region has 13 residues. V lost 3 bases and J lost 8, with 10 bases in between. The germline V gene has CDR1 MNHNS and CDR2 SASEGT. The CDR3 DNA, read in part, is TGTGCCAGCAGTGAGCAACGGGGAGAAAAA. Protein: CASSEQRGEK. The complete CDR3 reads CASSEQRGEKLFF.

In its sample, this clone was seen many times. The CDR3 goes on 3 residues after the read ends, and that part is filled in from the germline J gene. V is TRBV2 and J is TRBJ2-7; possibly TRBD2 for D (6 bases). The CDR3 has 17 residues. CDR1 is SNHLY and CDR2 is FYNNEI in the germline V gene. The V gene lost 6 bases and the J gene lost 3 bases, with 24 bases spanning the gap. Incomplete CDR3 DNA: TGTGCCAGCAGGGCACCGGGACTCCCACCCACGTACTACGAG. This codes for CASRAPGLPPTYYE. The whole CDR3 region reads CASRAPGLPPTYYEQYF.